These 4 T cell receptor beta chains originate from one sample sequenced in a study of regulatory T cells in long-lasting Graves disease. Arm-PCR with iRepertoire HTBI primers amplified the CDR3 regions for these TCR beta libraries. MiXCR, applied by TCRdb to the multiplex PCR reads, yields one record per CDR3 protein. The sample includes some 460,000 distinct CDR3 sequences, 15% to 20% of them seen just once. Described time point: newly diagnosed GD, antithyroid drugs for less than 3 months. Isolated PBMC RNA provided the starting material for the TCR library. A further study also used this sample, focusing on T cells in Graves' hyperthyroidism and ophthalmopathy.

Sample: peripheral blood mononuclear cells (PBMCs), taken at new diagnosis, from a patient treated with antithyroid drugs. The receptors shown here come from a man aged 40-49 years with Graves disease.

This clonotype appeared a few times. The gene calls are TRBV20-1 and TRBJ2-7, with 10 bases identical to TRBD1. Trimming removed 2 bases from V and 1 base from J; junction bases left unmatched: 2. CDR3 size: 14 residues. Germline values: CDR1 DFQATT, CDR2 SNEGSKA (reference sequence). CDR3 sequence (DNA): TGCAGTGCTAGACGACAGGGGGCATCCTACGAGCAGTACTTC. Its protein product is CSARRQGASYEQYF.

This clonotype was observed many times. This sequence joins TRBV28 and TRBJ2-7, with 9 bases aligning to TRBD2. This CDR3 has 14 residues. In germline, CDR1 is MDHEN, CDR2 SYDVKM. V lost 4 bases, J lost 6 bases, and 7 bases stayed unmatched. The CDR3, as DNA: TGTGCCAGCAGTTCCGGGACTAGCCCTCCCGAGCAGTACTTC. It translates to CASSSGTSPPEQYF.

This clonotype was observed many times. This chain connects TRBV11-2 to TRBJ2-7; TRBD1 agrees at 8 bases. The germline V gene has CDR1 SGHAT and CDR2 FQNNGV. V lost 4 bases and J lost 3; bases outside the gene matches: 8. This CDR3 contains 15 residues. CDR3 in amino acids: CASSWGTGGFYEQYF. The CDR3 DNA follows: TGTGCCAGCAGCTGGGGCACAGGGGGGTTCTACGAGCAGTACTTC.

This clonotype was counted at least ten times. The V call is TRBV20-1, the J call TRBJ2-4; D is tentatively TRBD1 or TRBD2 (6 bases each). The CDR3 totals 15 residues. Germline V gives CDR1 DFQATT, CDR2 SNEGSKA (reference sequence). With 6 bases removed from V and 0 bases from J, the gap between germline ends came to 15 bases. CDR3 residues: CSATEGGLAKNIQYF. In DNA form, the CDR3 reads TGCAGTGCAACCGAGGGGGGATTAGCCAAAAACATTCAGTACTTC.